This paragraph covers one T cell receptor (beta chain) sequence. The data were taken from a study of blood T cell repertoires in COVID-19. Authors' analysis steps: Using reference gene primer amplification, nucleated cell counts were estimated. Here immunoSEQ multiplex PCR was the method, and the copy in TCRdb shows in-frame clones only, minus some. The V and J calls and clone size come from that table; D and trimming were worked out from the DNA. The sample lists about 280,000 clones, roughly nine tenths occurring once. Trimming left V 1 base short and J 7 bases short, with 5 bases between. From germline, CDR1 is SGHNT and CDR2 YENEEA. The CDR3 has 12 residues.

V gene TRBV11-3 combines with J gene TRBJ2-1, with D unresolved. Sequencing was done on a sample of peripheral blood. The receptor comes from a woman between 35 and 50 years old who had recovered from COVID-19. The DNA for the CDR3 is TGTGCCAGCAGCTTAGTCGTAAATGAGCAGTTCTTC. Translating it yields CASSLVVNEQFF.